This T cell receptor beta chain came from a study of metastatic and nonmetastatic thyroid tumors. About the study: Repertoire comparison spanned blood and tumor or nodule tissue of malignant and benign thyroid patients. Notes on the study in general: Malignant thyroid tumors reportedly exceeded benign nodules significantly in TCR beta diversity, with the difference appearing in blood and tumor.

Authors' processing steps: CDR3 differences across clinicopathological groups were used to build a distant-metastasis classifier for papillary thyroid cancer. TCRdb re-called clones via MiXCR from the PCR reads. These V and J calls are TCRdb output, not the study's own analysis. The profile shows under 45,000 clones, 28% of them singletons. Not a single patient had been given any form of treatment at any point before undergoing thyroid surgery. This clone has more than one count but fewer than ten. Its antigen remains unknown. The clonotype was recovered from a male donor with papillary thyroid cancer or a benign thyroid nodule (not recorded which). Some clones in this sample may be carry-over from other donors' samples. The sample was blood.

The CDR3 DNA sequence: TGTGCCGGCGCAGGGGGCGTAAGCTACACCTTC. Protein: CAGAGGVSYTF. This chain connects TRBV28 to TRBJ1-2, with 8 bases that match TRBD1. Losses at the gene ends were 11 bases for V and 9 bases for J; bases not matched to a gene: 8. The CDR3 totals 11 residues. Germline V gene data show CDR1 as MDHEN and CDR2 as SYDVKM.